This T cell receptor (beta chain) was captured in a study of T cells after yellow fever vaccination. MiXCR was run by TCRdb on the 5' RACE reads, yielding one entry per CDR3 protein. The table includes about 320,000 distinct CDR3 sequences, about 10% detected once. The sample holds a few counts of this clonotype. The V segment lost 2 bases and the J segment 6 bases; nucleotides outside the gene matches: 10. The CDR3 length is 16 residues. Germline V CDR1 and CDR2: MNHEY, SVGEGT. This receptor was obtained from a young man who received the YFV17D yellow fever vaccine. The sequencing used CD4+ T cells sorted from PBMCs, collected 45 days after the yellow fever booster vaccination. The V call is TRBV6-2 or TRBV6-3, the J call TRBJ2-1, with 7 bases lining up with TRBD2. The CDR3 region has the DNA TGTGCCAGCAGTTACGAGTGGTCTAGCGGACTCAATGAGCAGTTCTTC. This sequence encodes CASSYEWSSGLNEQFF.